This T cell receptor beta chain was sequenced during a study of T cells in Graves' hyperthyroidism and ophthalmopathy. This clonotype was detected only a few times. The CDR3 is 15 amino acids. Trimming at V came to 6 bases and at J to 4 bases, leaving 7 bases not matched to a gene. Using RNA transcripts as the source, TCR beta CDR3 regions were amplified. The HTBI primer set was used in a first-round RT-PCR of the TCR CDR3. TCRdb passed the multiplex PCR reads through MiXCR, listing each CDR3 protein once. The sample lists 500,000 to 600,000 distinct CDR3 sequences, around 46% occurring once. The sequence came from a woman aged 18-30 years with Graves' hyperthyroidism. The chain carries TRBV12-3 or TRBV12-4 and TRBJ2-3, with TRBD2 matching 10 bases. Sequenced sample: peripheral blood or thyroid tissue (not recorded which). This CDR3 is CASSRGLAVSDTQYF. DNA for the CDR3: TGTGCCAGCAGCCGAGGACTAGCGGTATCAGATACGCAGTATTTT.